A single sample is the source of the 10 T cell receptor beta chains below, sequenced in a study of T cell responses to AZD1222 COVID-19 vaccine. Profiling relied on immunoSEQ multiplex PCR, and the TCRdb table lists in-frame clones only, not all of them. This table holds 75,000 to 100,000 clones, 80% to 90% found once. The specimen was peripheral blood, collected on day 0 of AZD1222 vaccination. The receptors stem from an adult in good health.

The chain combines TRBV20-1 with TRBJ1-4; 8 bases line up with TRBD1. The CDR3 is 18 amino acids. Germline loops: CDR1 DFQATT, CDR2 SNEGSKA (reference sequence). With V trimmed by 3 bases and J by 2 bases, 14 bases remained unmatched. The CDR3 here is CSASPTGERYATNEKLFF. DNA for the CDR3: TGCAGTGCTAGTCCGACAGGGGAAAGATACGCGACTAATGAAAAACTGTTTTTT.

The chain recombines TRBV4-1 with TRBJ2-1; TRBD2 matches at 11 bases. Unmatched junction bases numbered 9, after V lost 3 bases and J lost 8 bases. Germline V CDR1 and CDR2: MGHRA, YSYEKL. The CDR3 length is 16 residues. The CDR3, as DNA: TGCGCCAGCAGCCAGGAGACTAGCGGGGCCGTCCATGAGCAGTTCTTC. Amino acids: CASSQETSGAVHEQFF.

CDR3 sequence (DNA): TGTGCCAGCAGCTTAGCTTTTAAGCCCCAGCATTTT. Residues: CASSLAFKPQHF. The genes are TRBV11-3 and TRBJ1-5; unclear D gene. The CDR3 consists of 12 residues. The germline CDR1 and CDR2 sequences are SGHNT and YENEEA. The germline V and J ends were trimmed by 1 base and 8 bases, with 6 bases remaining between them. Filled out from reference TRBV11-3 and TRBJ1-5, the complete variable domain reads EAGVVQSPRYKIIEKKQPVAFWCNPISGHNTLYWYLQNLGQGPELLIRYENEEAVDDSQLPKDRFSAERLKGVDSTLKIQPAELGDSAVYLCASSLAFKPQHFGDGTRLSIL.

The rearrangement joins TRBV12-3 or TRBV12-4 to TRBJ1-1; unclear D gene. The CDR3 totals 13 residues. V lost 6 bases and J lost 8, with 16 bases in between. Written as DNA, the CDR3 is TGTGCCAGCAGAATCCGGGATCAAGGCGAAGCTTTCTTT. Its translation is CASRIRDQGEAFF.

The chain has TRBV4-1 and TRBJ2-3; 7 nucleotides match TRBD1. V gave up 5 bases and J gave up 3 bases; unmatched junction bases: 5. CDR1 and CDR2 (germline): MGHRA, YSYEKL. The CDR3 has 14 residues. The CDR3 DNA reads TGCGCCAGCAGCTCACTACAGGGGACAGATACGCAGTATTTT. Translating it yields CASSSLQGTDTQYF.

V and J are TRBV5-1 and TRBJ1-3, with 7 bases matching TRBD1. Per the germline V gene, CDR1 is SGHRS and CDR2 is YFSETQ. Germline trimming cut 3 bases from V and 4 bases from J; bases unmatched to any gene: 7. The CDR3 runs to 15 residues. CDR3 sequence (DNA): TGCGCCAGCAGCTCCCTCACAGGGGACGGAAACACCATATATTTT. Its translation: CASSSLTGDGNTIYF.

The chain uses TRBV29-1 and TRBJ1-1, with unresolved D. CDR3 length equals 12 residues. CDR1 is SQVTM and CDR2 is ANQGSEA in the germline V gene. The V and J ends lost 4 bases and 3 bases respectively, with 9 bases between them. The CDR3 DNA follows: TGCAGCGTTGCCGTAGGAGACACTGAAGCTTTCTTT. Translation: CSVAVGDTEAFF.

The CDR3 nucleotides read TGTGCCAGCGTATCCCTTCGGGGGAGCGGGGGTCAAGAGACCCAGTACTTC. Translating it yields CASVSLRGSGGQETQYF. V is TRBV27 and J is TRBJ2-5; 8 nucleotides align to TRBD2. With 8 bases clipped from V and 2 bases from J, the junction kept 16 bases outside the gene matches. This CDR3 is 17 amino acids long. CDR1 is MNHEY and CDR2 is SMNVEV in the germline V gene (reference sequence).

This clone was picked up one time. The chain employs TRBV24-1 and TRBJ2-1; 7 bases are a match to TRBD2. The CDR3 extends over 15 amino acids. The germline gives CDR1 KGHDR, CDR2 SFDVKD. After removal of 4 bases from V and 5 bases from J, the junction contained 7 bases not matched to a gene. The CDR3 DNA sequence: TGTGCCACCAGTGAGATCGGGGGGAACCACAATGAGCAGTTCTTC. This translates into CATSEIGGNHNEQFF.

The chain combines TRBV7-3 with TRBJ2-7; possible D gene TRBD1, 6 bases. The V gene's germline CDR1 is SGHTA and CDR2 FQGTGA. V lost 1 base to trimming and J lost 6 bases, with 7 bases between them. CDR3 size: 12 residues. The CDR3 nucleotides read TGTGCCAGCAGCTTAATGACAGGCGAGCAGTACTTC. This gives the protein CASSLMTGEQYF. The full variable domain, its missing parts supplied by reference TRBV7-3 and TRBJ2-7, is GAGVSQTPSNKVTEKGKYVELRCDPISGHTALYWYRQSLGQGPEFLIYFQGTGAADDSGLPNDRFFAVRPEGSVSTLKIQRTERGDSAVYLCASSLMTGEQYFGPGTRLTVT.